This T cell receptor (beta chain) was sequenced in a study of graft-versus-host responses after intestinal transplantation (dated by TCRdb to about 2021). Regarding the complete study: The transplants that recipients received were multivisceral, liver-intestinal, or isolated intestinal. A cohort of 24 intestinal transplant recipients, including one retransplant, was enrolled, and a few patients lacking pretransplant specimens were excluded. Every recipient was given anti-thymocyte globulin induction, then maintenance tacrolimus and steroids for 3 to 4 years. Rather than being sequenced by the commercial service, samples from three later patients were sequenced in-house on an Illumina MiSeq and processed with MiXCR. Graft-versus-host and host-versus-graft alloreactive T cell clones were tracked in the graft, circulation and bone marrow after intestinal transplantation using bulk TCR-beta CDR3 sequencing. Donor T cell macrochimerism was defined as a peak of at least 4% donor T cells among recipient peripheral blood mononuclear cells. Alloreactive clones were identified by sequencing pre-transplant mixed lymphocyte reaction products and comparing them with unstimulated pre-transplant donor and recipient T cells.

Overall study results and their limits: In the allografts of patients with donor T cell macrochimerism, GvH to HvG T cell clonal ratios were high. Early after transplant, peak levels of circulating GvH clones were associated with declines in HvG clones. The conclusions were limited by the relatively low number and heterogeneity of the intestinal transplant patients. GvH clones were found in recipient bone marrow, and some of the GvH clones appeared earlier in ileal mucosa or blood, which is consistent with an intestinal mucosal origin.

Regarding this clone: There is no known antigen for this receptor. No much larger clone exists at a distance of one base, and base qualities are not known.

Reading the label with the study, this specimen's time point is: cells obtained before transplantation from donor or recipient. CD3+CD4+ and CD3+CD8+ populations were FACS-sorted from unstimulated pre-transplant donor and recipient cells taken from spleen or lymph nodes. The library was obtained by the immunoSEQ multiplex PCR assay. For most patients, genomic DNA was isolated using the Qiagen DNeasy Blood and Tissue Kit and was shipped frozen to Adaptive Biotechnologies for TCR sequencing. For most patients, high-throughput TCR-beta CDR3 sequencing of genomic DNA was performed by Adaptive Biotechnologies. Concerning the study's data processing: Adaptive's ImmunoSEQ software supplied the TCR sequencing data for approximately 18 patients, while MiXCR and VDJtools were used to process a few other patients. CD4 versus CD8 sorting errors were corrected by removing sequences found in both subsets at a frequency ratio below 5:1. Because the origin of CDR3 nucleotide sequences shared between donor and recipient could not be assigned, those sequences were removed. Alloreactive clones required at least 2-fold expansion over unstimulated cells and minimum CFSE-low frequency of 0.002% (template counts) or 0.001% (read counts). Clones were considered mappable if detected in sequenced pre-transplant spleen, lymph node, or MLR CFSE-low populations of the donor or recipient. Cumulative frequency of alloreactive clones was calculated as a percentage of all sequences weighted by copy number. Drawn from immuneACCESS, this table holds only the in-frame rearrangements with V and J called that TCRdb kept. Clones are partly lost; checked studies trace under half to an unresolved V gene and leave the rest unexplained. V and J calls and clone size are as listed in that table; D and trimming were resolved from the DNA. Present in this sample are tens of thousands of clones, over 80% of which were seen just once. The top ten constitute over 0.45% of the sample.

From the germline V gene, CDR1 is SQVTM and CDR2 is ANQGSEA. The CDR3, from cysteine to phenylalanine, totals 11 residues. Only the CDR3 DNA stays, 33 bases, in frame from base 1. The V and J ends are trimmed by 4 bases and 5 bases, leaving 8 bases between them. The specimen comprised unstimulated CD8+ T cells sorted from spleen or lymph node cells, sampled before intestinal transplant. The receptor was isolated from a human donor who received an intestinal transplant. The rearrangement combines TRBV29-1 with TRBJ2-5, and possibly TRBD1, on 5 matching bases. CDR3 sequence: CSVAGLETQYF. The bases read TGCAGCGTTGCAGGGTTGGAGACCCAGTACTTC.